This T cell receptor beta chain was sequenced in a study of blood T cell repertoires in COVID-19. Looking at the study overall: The samples span acute and convalescent COVID-19 from the United States, Italy and Spain. The analysed material was cDNA or gDNA that came from T cells, B-cell-depleted T cells, or PBMCs.

Per the original methods: The assay estimated nucleated cells by amplifying reference gene primers. Profiled with immunoSEQ multiplex PCR; TCRdb holds only in-frame clones, not every one. Clone size and V and J calls were adopted from that table, with D and trimming inferred from the DNA. The table lists under 200,000 clones, more than 70% of them singletons. This CDR3 is 13 amino acids long. Germline V gives CDR1 SGHRS, CDR2 YFSETQ. Trimming cost V 0 bases and J 7 bases, with 8 bases left between them. This TCR derives from a man aged 45-60 years with active or convalescent COVID-19. The rearrangement uses TRBV5-1 and TRBJ2-1; D not certain. The sample consisted of peripheral blood. The CDR3 region has the DNA TGCGCCAGCAGCTTGGCTTTCCAGAATGAGCAGTTCTTC. This encodes CASSLAFQNEQFF.